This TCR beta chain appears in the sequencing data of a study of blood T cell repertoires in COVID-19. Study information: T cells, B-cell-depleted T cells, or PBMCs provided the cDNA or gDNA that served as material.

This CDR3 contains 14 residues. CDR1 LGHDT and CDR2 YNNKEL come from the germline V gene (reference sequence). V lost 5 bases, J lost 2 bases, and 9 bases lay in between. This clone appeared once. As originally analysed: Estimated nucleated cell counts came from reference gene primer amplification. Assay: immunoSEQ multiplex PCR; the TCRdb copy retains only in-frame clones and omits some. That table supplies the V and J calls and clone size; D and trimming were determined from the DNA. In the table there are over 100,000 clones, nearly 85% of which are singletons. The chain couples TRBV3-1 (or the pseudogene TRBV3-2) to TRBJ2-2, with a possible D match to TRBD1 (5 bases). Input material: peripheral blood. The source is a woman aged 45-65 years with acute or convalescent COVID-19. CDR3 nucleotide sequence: TGTGCCAGCAGCTTAGGGGTCAACACCGGGGAGCTGTTTTTT. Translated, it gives CASSLGVNTGELFF.